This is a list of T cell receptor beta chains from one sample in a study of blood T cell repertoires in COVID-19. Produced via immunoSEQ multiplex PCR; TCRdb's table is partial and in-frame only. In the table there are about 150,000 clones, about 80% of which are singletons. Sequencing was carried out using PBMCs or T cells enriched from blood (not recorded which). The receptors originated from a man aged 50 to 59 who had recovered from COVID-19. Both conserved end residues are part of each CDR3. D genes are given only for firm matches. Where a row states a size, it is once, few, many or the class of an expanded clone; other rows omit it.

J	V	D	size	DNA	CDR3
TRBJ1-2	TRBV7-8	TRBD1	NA	TGTGCCAGCAGCCTTGGCCCTTTGGGGACAGGGGATCACGGCTACACCTTC	CASSLGPLGTGDHGYTF
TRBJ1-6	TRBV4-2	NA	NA	TGTGCCAGCAGCCAAGCTGGCGGGGATAATTCACCCCTCCACTTT	CASSQAGGDNSPLHF
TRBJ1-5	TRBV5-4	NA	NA	TGTGCCAGCAGCGTGCAGGGCCGCAATCAGCCCCAGCATTTT	CASSVQGRNQPQHF
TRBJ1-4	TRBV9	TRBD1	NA	TGTGCCAGCAGCAGGGGGCCCTCTAGGACTAATGAAAAACTGTTTTTT	CASSRGPSRTNEKLFF
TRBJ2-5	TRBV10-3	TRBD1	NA	TGTGCCATCAGTGAGGGGACAGGTGTTGAGACCCAGTACTTC	CAISEGTGVETQYF
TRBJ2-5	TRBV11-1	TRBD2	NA	TGTGCCAGCAGCCCAGCGACTAGCGGACACCAAGAGACCCAGTACTTC	CASSPATSGHQETQYF
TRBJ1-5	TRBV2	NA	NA	TGTGCCAGCAGCTACGATAGAAATAGCAATCAGCCCCAGCATTTT	CASSYDRNSNQPQHF
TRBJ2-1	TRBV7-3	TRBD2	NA	TGTGCCAGCAGCTTAGTCGCCCCGGGACTAGCGGGGCCGAATGAGCAGTTCTTC	CASSLVAPGLAGPNEQFF
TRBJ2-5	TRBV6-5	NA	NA	TGTGCCAGCAGTTACGGCTCTGGGCCAGAGACCCAGTACTTC	CASSYGSGPETQYF
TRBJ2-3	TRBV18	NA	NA	TGTGCCAGCTCACCAAGGAGGGACCTCACAGATACGCAGTATTTT	CASSPRRDLTDTQYF
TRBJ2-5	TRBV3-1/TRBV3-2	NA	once	TGTGCCAGCAGCCAAGATCGTAAGACCCAGTACTTC	CASSQDRKTQYF
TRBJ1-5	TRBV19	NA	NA	TGTGCCAGTAGACCCTTGGACAGAGGGGGCAATCAGCCCCAGCATTTT	CASRPLDRGGNQPQHF
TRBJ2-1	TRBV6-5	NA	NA	TGTGCCAGCAGTTACTCCTCGGGAAAAGCAGTGTTCTTC	CASSYSSGKAVFF
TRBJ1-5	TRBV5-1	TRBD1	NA	TGCGCCAGCAGCCCGACAGGGGGAGGCAATCAGCCCCAGCATTTT	CASSPTGGGNQPQHF
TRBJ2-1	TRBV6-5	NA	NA	TGTGCCAGCAGGCCGGGCCCCGTCGGGGATGAGCAGTTCTTC	CASRPGPVGDEQFF
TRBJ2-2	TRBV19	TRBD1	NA	TGTGCCAGTAACACCATACAGGGGGTAAACACCGGGGAGCTGTTTTTT	CASNTIQGVNTGELFF
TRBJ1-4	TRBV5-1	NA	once	TGCGCCAGCAGCTTGAATGGAGGGCTTAATGAAAAACTGTTTTTT	CASSLNGGLNEKLFF
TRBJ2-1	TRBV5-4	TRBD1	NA	TGTGCCAGCAGCCACCGGACAGGGGGGGACAATGAGCAGTTCTTC	CASSHRTGGDNEQFF
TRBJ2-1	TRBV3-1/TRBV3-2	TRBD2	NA	TGTGCCAGCAGCTCTTATAGCGGGGGGCCCTACAATGAGCAGTTCTTC	CASSSYSGGPYNEQFF
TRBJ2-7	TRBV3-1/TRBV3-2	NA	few	TGTGCCAGCAGCCAAGCCCAGGGGTCCTACGAGCAGTACTTC	CASSQAQGSYEQYF
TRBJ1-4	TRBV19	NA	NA	TGTGCCAGTAGTGCCAGTCTTACTAATGAAAAACTGTTTTTT	CASSASLTNEKLFF
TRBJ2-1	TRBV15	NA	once	TGTGCCACCAGCAGAGATTCGGAGCATGAGCAGTTCTTC	CATSRDSEHEQFF
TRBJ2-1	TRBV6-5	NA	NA	TGTGCCAGCAGCCCCGACAGAAGCTCCTACAATGAGCAGTTCTTC	CASSPDRSSYNEQFF
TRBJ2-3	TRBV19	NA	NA	TGTGCCAGTACCCCCCTGGGGCAAAGCACAGATACGCAGTATTTT	CASTPLGQSTDTQYF
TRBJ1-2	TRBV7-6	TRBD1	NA	TGTGCCAGCAGCTTAAACCCCCCCTCCGGGACAGGGGGCTCTTATGGCTACACCTTC	CASSLNPPSGTGGSYGYTF
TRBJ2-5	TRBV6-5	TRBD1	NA	TGTGCCAGCAGACAGGGGGTTGGGACCCAGTACTTC	CASRQGVGTQYF
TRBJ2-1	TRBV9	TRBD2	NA	TGTGCCAGCAGCGTAGGAAGCGGGGGGACCACTAGGCCCTACAATGAGCAGTTCTTC	CASSVGSGGTTRPYNEQFF
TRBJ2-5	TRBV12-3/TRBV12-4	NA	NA	TGTGCCAGCAGCCTAGGGGCCCAAGAGACCCAGTACTTC	CASSLGAQETQYF
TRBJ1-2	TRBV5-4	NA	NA	TGTGCCAGCAGGAACGGGACACTTTATGGCTACACCTTC	CASRNGTLYGYTF
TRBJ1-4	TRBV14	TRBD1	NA	TGTGCCAGCAGCTCCGGGACAGGCTTGAAACTGTTTTTT	CASSSGTGLKLFF
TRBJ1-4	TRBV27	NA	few	TGTGCCAGCGGCCACGGGGGTGCAACTAATGAAAAACTGTTTTTT	CASGHGGATNEKLFF
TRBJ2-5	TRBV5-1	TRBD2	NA	TGCGCCAGCAGACCGAATAGCGGGGGGGCCTTAGAGACCCAGTACTTC	CASRPNSGGALETQYF
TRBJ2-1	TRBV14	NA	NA	TGTGCCAGCAGCCACCCCTTTCGGGGGAATGAGCAGTTCTTC	CASSHPFRGNEQFF
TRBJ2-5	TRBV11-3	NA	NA	TGTGCCAGCAGCTTCCAGGAAGAGACCCAGTACTTC	CASSFQEETQYF
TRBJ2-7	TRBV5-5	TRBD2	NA	TGTGCCAGCAGCTTGCTAGCGGGGAGCTCCTACGAGCAGTACTTC	CASSLLAGSSYEQYF
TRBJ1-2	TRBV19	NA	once	TGTGCCAGTAACATCCAAGGGGACTGGTCTAACTATGGCTACACCTTC	CASNIQGDWSNYGYTF
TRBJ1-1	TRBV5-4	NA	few	TGTGCCAGCAGCCGAGGGGGGGCAACTGAAGCTTTCTTT	CASSRGGATEAFF
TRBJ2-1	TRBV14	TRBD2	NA	TGTGCCAGCAGCCAAGTACTTGGGACTACCCTAAAGAATGAGCAGTTCTTC	CASSQVLGTTLKNEQFF
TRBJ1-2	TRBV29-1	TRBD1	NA	TGCAGCGTTGAAGGAACGGACAGGAACAGGGGCTACACCTTC	CSVEGTDRNRGYTF
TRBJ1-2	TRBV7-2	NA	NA	TGTGCCAGCAGCTTAGATTCCCCAGCTAACTATGGCTACACCTTC	CASSLDSPANYGYTF
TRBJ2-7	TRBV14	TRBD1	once	TGTGCCAGCAGCCTTACAGGGGGCGGCGAGCAGTACTTC	CASSLTGGGEQYF
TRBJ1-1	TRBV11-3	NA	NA	TGTGCCAGCAGCTCCCTCGACAGAACCAATGAAGCTTTCTTT	CASSSLDRTNEAFF
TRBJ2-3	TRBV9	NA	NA	TGTGCCAGCAGCGGACGGACTTTAGATACGCAGTATTTT	CASSGRTLDTQYF
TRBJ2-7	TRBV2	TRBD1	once	TGTGCCAGCAGTGGTCGAAGGGGACAGGGCGTCAGGAAATACTTC	CASSGRRGQGVRKYF